These 26 T cell receptor beta chains share one sample of origin, sequenced in a study of Ad26.COV2.S vaccination and SARS-CoV-2 variants. Described treatment: roughly 19 received Ad26.COV2.S at low or high dose, single or two shots; 5 received placebo; per-sample allocation not given. Sampling happened 63 days after the first vaccine or placebo injection. The method was immunoSEQ multiplex PCR; TCRdb's version includes in-frame clones alone and lacks a portion of them. The table has about 350,000 clones, roughly 81% seen once. The material was peripheral blood, obtained in a trial of Ad26.COV2.S vaccine versus placebo. Receptors were obtained from a person between 18 and 65 years old who received the Ad26.COV2.S COVID-19 vaccine or a placebo.

The CDR3: CASSQAGGAGGYTF. Here the CDR3 DNA reads TGCGCCAGCAGCCAAGCAGGGGGCGCGGGTGGCTACACCTTC. The genes are TRBV4-3 and TRBJ1-2, with TRBD1 matching 8 bases. This CDR3 contains 14 residues. Germline CDR1 is LGHNA and CDR2 is YSLEER. The junction had 5 bases not matched to a gene; V was cut back by 1 base and J by 7 bases.

The V and J genes are TRBV11-2 and TRBJ2-1; TRBD2 agrees at 9 bases. The length of the CDR3 is 15 residues. V trimming: 5 bases; J trimming: 6 bases; junction bases outside the gene matches: 8. Per germline, CDR1 SGHAT and CDR2 FQNNGV. The chain's CDR3 is CASSPGLARSNEQFF. The CDR3 nucleotides are TGTGCCAGCAGCCCAGGACTAGCGAGATCCAATGAGCAGTTCTTC.

In nucleotides, the CDR3 is TGTGCCAGCAGCTTGGATTGGCGAAATCAGCCCCAGCATTTT. The encoded protein is CASSLDWRNQPQHF. The chain employs TRBV5-5 and TRBJ1-5; no definite D call. CDR3 length: 14 amino acids. The V gene's germline CDR1 is SGHKS and CDR2 YYEKEE (reference sequence). Trimming left V 0 bases short and J 4 bases short, with 8 bases between.

This chain joins TRBV28 and TRBJ1-3; TRBD1 agrees at 8 bases. Trimming took 5 bases from V and 4 from J; bases not matched to a gene: 7. Germline loops: CDR1 MDHEN, CDR2 SYDVKM. The CDR3 extends over 15 amino acids. DNA for the CDR3: TGTGCCAGCAGTGAACAGGGGGATGCGGGAAACACCATATATTTT. As protein: CASSEQGDAGNTIYF.

This chain uses TRBV2 with TRBJ2-4; TRBD2 aligns across 7 bases. The CDR3 extends over 10 amino acids. Germline V gene sequence: CDR1 SNHLY, CDR2 FYNNEI. Trimming removed 8 bases from V and 8 bases from J; junction bases left unmatched: 0. This CDR3 is CASGRDIQYF. The DNA of the CDR3 is TGTGCCAGCGGGAGGGACATTCAGTACTTC.

This clone was detected once. This sequence joins TRBV27 and TRBJ1-2; TRBD1 matches at 8 bases. Trimming took 3 bases from V and 2 from J; bases not matched to a gene: 5. The CDR3 is made up of 15 amino acids. Germline V gives CDR1 MNHEY, CDR2 SMNVEV (reference sequence). The CDR3 spells CASSFTGQENYGYTF. The CDR3 nucleotides are TGTGCCAGCAGTTTCACGGGACAGGAAAACTATGGCTACACCTTC.

The rearrangement joins TRBV28 to TRBJ1-2, with D uncertain. V shed 4 bases and J shed 0 bases, with 15 bases lying between them. CDR3 size: 16 residues. The germline CDR1 and CDR2 sequences are MDHEN and SYDVKM. CDR3 nucleotides: TGTGCCAGCAGTTATTCCCCCCGGAGGGCTAACTATGGCTACACCTTC. It yields the protein CASSYSPRRANYGYTF.

The chain couples TRBV6-5 to TRBJ1-5; perhaps TRBD1 as D (5 bases). The CDR3 is made up of 15 amino acids. Germline-derived CDR1 and CDR2 are MNHEY and SVGAGI. V gave up 7 bases and J gave up 0 bases, with 13 bases separating them. Here the CDR3 DNA reads TGTGCCAGCACCCCAGACAGCCGTAGCAATCAGCCCCAGCATTTT. This encodes CASTPDSRSNQPQHF.

V is TRBV5-1 and J is TRBJ1-2; 9 bases are shared with TRBD1. From germline, CDR1 is SGHRS and CDR2 YFSETQ. The ends lost 4 bases at V and 0 bases at J; junction bases unmatched: 7. The CDR3 totals 16 residues. The CDR3 here is CASSAGQGGSNYGYTF. DNA for the CDR3: TGCGCCAGCAGCGCGGGACAGGGTGGGTCTAACTATGGCTACACCTTC.

This clone was seen more than once but under ten times. The chain combines TRBV28 with TRBJ1-1, with D possibly TRBD1 on 5 matching bases. The CDR3 totals 11 residues. Trimming took 4 bases from V and 10 from J, leaving 10 bases between them. Germline loops: CDR1 MDHEN, CDR2 SYDVKM. The CDR3 protein is CASSSRDGAFF. In nucleotides, the CDR3 is TGTGCCAGCAGTTCCCGGGACGGAGCTTTCTTT.

The V gene is TRBV15, the J gene TRBJ2-7, with TRBD2 identical over 12 bases. CDR3 length: 18 residues. Germline assignment: CDR1 LNHNV and CDR2 YYDKDF (reference sequence). Losses at the gene ends were 0 bases for V and 4 bases for J; bases not matched to a gene: 10. CDR3 nucleotides: TGTGCCACCAGCAGAGAGGTCGAGACTAGCGGGGGTGGGTACGAGCAGTACTTC. This encodes CATSREVETSGGGYEQYF. Complete variable domain (other parts from reference TRBV15 and TRBJ2-7): DAMVIQNPRYQVTQFGKPVTLSCSQTLNHNVMYWYQQKSSQAPKLLFHYYDKDFNNEADTPDNFQSRRPNTSFCFLDIRSPGLGDTAMYLCATSREVETSGGGYEQYFGPGTRLTVT.

The chain uses TRBV6-5 and TRBJ2-7; D possibly corresponds to TRBD2 (5 bases). The CDR3 contains 14 residues. Trimming removed 6 bases from V and 6 bases from J, with 18 bases in between. Germline CDR1 reads MNHEY; CDR2 reads SVGAGI. The CDR3 sequence is CASRWELRSGEQYF. CDR3 nucleotides: TGTGCCAGCAGGTGGGAGCTCCGGTCGGGCGAGCAGTACTTC.

This chain connects TRBV27 to TRBJ2-1; TRBD2 aligns across 11 bases. The CDR3 contains 16 residues. Trimming took 3 bases from V and 2 from J; bases not matched to a gene: 3. Germline-derived CDR1 and CDR2 are MNHEY and SMNVEV (reference sequence). The DNA of the CDR3 is TGTGCCAGCAGTTTCGTAGCGGGAGGGCCCTACAATGAGCAGTTCTTC. Translated: CASSFVAGGPYNEQFF.

The gene calls are TRBV12-3 or TRBV12-4 and TRBJ2-7; possible D gene TRBD2, 6 bases. The CDR3 length is 13 residues. V gave up 2 bases and J gave up 6 bases, with 11 bases separating them. In DNA, the CDR3 is TGTGCCAGCAGTTTATCGGGAGCGGGCGAGCAGTACTTC. It translates to CASSLSGAGEQYF.

Only a few counts were recorded for this clone. The rearrangement uses TRBV9 and TRBJ1-5; TRBD1 matches at 12 bases. With 0 bases clipped from V and 4 bases from J, the junction kept 2 bases outside the gene matches. CDR1 SGDLS and CDR2 YYNGEE come from the germline V gene. The CDR3 is 16 residues long. The CDR3 sequence is CASSVGGQGANQPQHF. CDR3 DNA: TGTGCCAGCAGCGTAGGGGGACAGGGGGCTAATCAGCCCCAGCATTTT.

The chain employs TRBV2 and TRBJ2-3; 7 bases are a match to TRBD1. J gave up 2 bases and V 6 bases, and 5 bases lay outside the gene matches. This CDR3 contains 14 residues. Germline CDR1 SNHLY, CDR2 FYNNEI. For the CDR3, the DNA is TGTGCCAGCAGGGCGACAGGGAACACAGATACGCAGTATTTT. It codes for CASRATGNTDTQYF. The variable domain in full, with the rest retrieved from reference TRBV2 and TRBJ2-3, is EPEVTQTPSHQVTQMGQEVILRCVPISNHLYFYWYRQILGQKVEFLVSFYNNEISEKSEIFDDQFSVERPDGSNFTLKIRSTKLEDSAMYFCASRATGNTDTQYFGPGTRLTVL.

The chain employs TRBV7-6 and TRBJ1-5; D gene uncertain. The V end was cut by 1 base, the J end by 2 bases, with 6 bases between. Germline assignment: CDR1 SGHVS and CDR2 FNYEAQ. The CDR3 extends over 14 amino acids. The CDR3 nucleotides are TGTGCCAGCAGCTTAGAGGTGGGCAATCAGCCCCAGCATTTT. This translates into CASSLEVGNQPQHF.

The chain carries TRBV5-1 and TRBJ1-4, with a tentative D call TRBD1 (6 bases). This CDR3 has 18 amino acids. V was pared by 1 base and J by 7 bases, with 23 bases between. Germline CDR1 and CDR2: SGHRS and YFSETQ. The CDR3 spells CASSLNPLTGFLGEKLFF. In nucleotides, the CDR3 is TGCGCCAGCAGCTTGAATCCCCTTACAGGGTTTCTAGGTGAAAAACTGTTTTTT.

V usage is TRBV27 and J usage is TRBJ2-3, with TRBD2 matching over 11 bases. Germline CDR1 MNHEY, CDR2 SMNVEV (reference sequence). V lost 4 bases and J lost 3; bases outside the gene matches: 9. The CDR3 loop spans 17 amino acids. This CDR3 reads CASSSPGLAGPTDTQYF. The DNA of the CDR3 is TGTGCCAGCAGTTCCCCCGGACTAGCGGGCCCGACAGATACGCAGTATTTT.

The V gene is TRBV5-4, the J gene TRBJ2-3; D perhaps matches TRBD1 (6 bases). The CDR3 sequence is 15 residues long. Trimming removed 3 bases from V and 0 bases from J, with 11 bases in between. In germline, CDR1 is SGHNT, CDR2 YYREEE (reference sequence). The CDR3 nucleotides read TGTGCCAGCAGCTGGGGGCTCTGGAGCACAGATACGCAGTATTTT. This translates into CASSWGLWSTDTQYF. The whole variable domain, filled in from reference TRBV5-4 and TRBJ2-3, reads ETGVTQSPTHLIKTRGQQVTLRCSSQSGHNTVSWYQQALGQGPQFIFQYYREEENGRGNFPPRFSGLQFPNYSSELNVNALELDDSALYLCASSWGLWSTDTQYFGPGTRLTVL.

The chain is built from TRBV30 and TRBJ2-5, with a possible D match to TRBD1 (5 bases). Germline CDR1 reads GTSNPN; CDR2 reads SVGIG (reference sequence). V was cut by 6 bases and J by 0 bases, with 8 bases left in between. This CDR3 has 12 amino acids. The CDR3 nucleotides are TGTGCCTGTCAGGACAACCAAGAGACCCAGTACTTC. Protein: CACQDNQETQYF.

The CDR3 loop is CASSDRDRNTIYF. CDR3 sequence (DNA): TGTGCCAGCAGCGACCGGGACAGAAACACCATATATTTT. This chain joins TRBV9 and TRBJ1-3; tentative D call: TRBD1 (6 bases). Trimming pared 3 bases from V and 5 bases from J, leaving 9 bases between. The germline gives CDR1 SGDLS, CDR2 YYNGEE. The CDR3 extends over 13 amino acids.

The chain joins TRBV7-9 to TRBJ1-3; D gene uncertain. V lost 5 bases and J lost 0, with 11 bases in between. Germline V lookup: CDR1 SEHNR, CDR2 FQNEAQ (reference sequence). This CDR3 is built from 15 residues. CDR3 sequence: CASSARGISGNTIYF. The CDR3 bases are TGTGCCAGCAGCGCCCGGGGAATCTCTGGAAACACCATATATTTT.

The chain carries TRBV4-3 and TRBJ2-7; tentatively, D is TRBD1 (7 bases). The germline V and J ends were trimmed by 3 bases and 3 bases, with 15 bases remaining between them. Looked up from germline, CDR1 is LGHNA and CDR2 is YSLEER. CDR3 length: 15 residues. Here the CDR3 DNA reads TGCGCCAGCAGCCAGGAGGGGGCGGGAATCTACGAGCAGTACTTC. The encoded protein is CASSQEGAGIYEQYF.

The chain recombines TRBV19 with TRBJ1-2; D may be TRBD1 (6 bases). CDR3 size: 15 residues. Germline loops: CDR1 LNHDA, CDR2 SQIVND (reference sequence). V lost 7 bases to trimming and J lost 2 bases, with 17 bases between them. The CDR3, as DNA: TGTGCCAGTAATAGCCTTCGGGACACCAACTATGGCTACACCTTC. This encodes CASNSLRDTNYGYTF.

The chain is built from TRBV15 and TRBJ2-7; TRBD2 agrees at 8 bases. The V segment lost 3 bases and the J segment 7 bases; nucleotides outside the gene matches: 14. The CDR3 consists of 16 residues. From germline, CDR1 is LNHNV and CDR2 YYDKDF (reference sequence). In nucleotides, the CDR3 is TGTGCCACCAGCAGGGGAATTAGCGGGAACCACCGGGAGCAGTACTTC. Amino acids: CATSRGISGNHREQYF.